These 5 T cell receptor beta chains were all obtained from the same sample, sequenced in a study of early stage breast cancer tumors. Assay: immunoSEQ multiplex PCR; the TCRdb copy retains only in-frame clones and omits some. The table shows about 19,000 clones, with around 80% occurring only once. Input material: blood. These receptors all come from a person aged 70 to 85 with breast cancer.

CDR3 DNA sequence: TGTGCCAGCAGCGTAGGGGGGGGTGGCTACAATGAGCAGTTCTTC. It is translated as CASSVGGGGYNEQFF. The rearrangement links TRBV9 to TRBJ2-1, with 7 bases lining up with TRBD2. J lost 3 bases, V lost 0 bases, and 3 bases had no gene match. Germline CDR1 and CDR2: SGDLS and YYNGEE. This CDR3 spans 15 amino acids.

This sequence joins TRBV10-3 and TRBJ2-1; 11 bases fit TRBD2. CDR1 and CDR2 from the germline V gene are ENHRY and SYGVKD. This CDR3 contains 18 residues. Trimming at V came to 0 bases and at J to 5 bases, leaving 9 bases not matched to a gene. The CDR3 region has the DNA TGTGCCATCAGTGAGTCGGACCCGGGACTAGCGGTTAACAATGAGCAGTTCTTC. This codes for CAISESDPGLAVNNEQFF.

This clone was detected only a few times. This chain's CDR3 is CASSPGLAGPLFNEQFF. The CDR3 DNA reads as TGTGCCAGCAGCCCGGGACTAGCGGGGCCTTTATTCAATGAGCAGTTCTTC. The rearrangement joins TRBV9 to TRBJ2-1; TRBD2 aligns across 13 bases. This CDR3 is built from 17 residues. V gave up 4 bases and J gave up 6 bases; unmatched junction bases: 10. Germline-derived CDR1 and CDR2 are SGDLS and YYNGEE.

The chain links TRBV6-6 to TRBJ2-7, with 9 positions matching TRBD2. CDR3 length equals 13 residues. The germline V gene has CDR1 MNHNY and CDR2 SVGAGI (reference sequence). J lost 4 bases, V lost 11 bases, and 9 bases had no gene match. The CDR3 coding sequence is TGTGCCGTCGCGGCGGGGGGGGAGTACGAGCAGTACTTC. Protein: CAVAAGGEYEQYF.

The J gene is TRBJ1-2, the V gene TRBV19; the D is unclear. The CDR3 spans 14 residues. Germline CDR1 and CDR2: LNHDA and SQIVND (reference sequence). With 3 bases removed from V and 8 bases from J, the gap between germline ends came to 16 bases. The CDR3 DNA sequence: TGTGCCAGTAGTATCGAGGGTATGATGGCCGGCTACACCTTC. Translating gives CASSIEGMMAGYTF.